A single sample gave rise to the 24 T cell receptor beta chains below, sequenced in a study of blood T cell repertoires in COVID-19. Clones were read by immunoSEQ multiplex PCR, and TCRdb kept only the in-frame ones, dropping some. Here the sample spans some 250,000 clones, more than 75% being singletons. Sequenced: peripheral blood. These receptors were obtained from a woman aged 35 to 49 who had recovered from COVID-19.

The CDR3 nucleotides read TGCGCCAGCAGCTTGGGGGGACAGGGATTGACCTACGAGCAGTACGTC. This translates into CASSLGGQGLTYEQYV. This chain links TRBV5-1 with TRBJ2-7; TRBD1 matches at 9 bases. Germline V gene lookup returns CDR1 SGHRS and CDR2 YFSETQ. J was trimmed by 2 bases and V by 0 bases; bases with no gene match: 6. CDR3 length equals 16 residues.

This rearrangement joins TRBV6-2 or TRBV6-3 to TRBJ1-1; no firm D call. CDR3 length: 13 amino acids. Germline V gives CDR1 MNHEY, CDR2 SVGEGT. V gave up 7 bases and J gave up 11 bases, with 20 bases separating them. CDR3 sequence (DNA): TGTGCCAGCACCCCCCCGCCCGGTCTGAAGGCTTTCTTT. It specifies CASTPPPGLKAFF.

The genes are TRBV3-1 (or the pseudogene TRBV3-2) and TRBJ1-6, with D perhaps TRBD1 (5 bases). CDR3 length equals 13 residues. Germline V gene data show CDR1 as LGHDT and CDR2 as YNNKEL (reference sequence). Trimming removed 10 bases at V and 7 bases at J, with 14 bases between. The CDR3 DNA sequence: TGTGCCACCGGGGGGACCGCGAATTCACCCCTCCACTTT. Translation gives CATGGTANSPLHF.

This clone showed up just once. This chain uses TRBV12-5 with TRBJ1-2; D remains ambiguous. Germline CDR1 reads LGHNT; CDR2 reads FRNRAP. V gave up 1 base and J gave up 2 bases, with 5 bases separating them. The CDR3 extends over 13 amino acids. CDR3 sequence: CASGLGANYGYTF. In nucleotides, the CDR3 is TGTGCTAGTGGTTTGGGGGCGAACTATGGCTACACCTTC.

The chain recombines TRBV10-3 with TRBJ1-2, with 7 bases aligning to TRBD1. The CDR3 length is 13 residues. Germline CDR1 reads ENHRY; CDR2 reads SYGVKD. V dropped 6 bases and J dropped 12; count of bases not matched to a gene: 13. The CDR3 nucleotides are TGTGCCATCAGGGGCGGACAGGCCCCTTACGACACCTTC. Protein sequence: CAIRGGQAPYDTF.

The genes are TRBV28 and TRBJ1-2; D is uncertain. Germline CDR1 reads MDHEN; CDR2 reads SYDVKM. The V end was cut by 7 bases, the J end by 2 bases, with 17 bases between. The CDR3 is made up of 15 amino acids. The CDR3 sequence: CASTEAKIINYGYTF. In DNA form, the CDR3 reads TGTGCCAGCACGGAGGCGAAAATTATAAACTATGGCTACACCTTC.

The chain carries TRBV24-1 and TRBJ2-2, with D perhaps matching TRBD2 (6 bases). Germline CDR1 reads KGHDR; CDR2 reads SFDVKD. The CDR3 is made up of 15 amino acids. V lost 0 bases to trimming and J lost 7 bases, with 11 bases between them. CDR3 residues: CATSDLGLGGGELFF. The CDR3 DNA reads TGTGCCACCAGTGATTTGGGACTCGGGGGCGGGGAGCTGTTTTTT.

The V and J genes are TRBV30 and TRBJ1-2; D not resolved. The CDR3 has 12 amino acids. The V end lost 8 bases, the J end lost 8 bases, and 18 bases lay between the germline ends. Germline CDR1 reads GTSNPN; CDR2 reads SVGIG (reference sequence). The CDR3 sequence: CAARASGPGYTF. CDR3 in DNA: TGTGCCGCAAGAGCATCTGGTCCCGGCTACACCTTC. The full variable domain, with the rest looked up from reference TRBV30 and TRBJ1-2, is SQTIHQWPATLVQPVGSPLSLECTVEGTSNPNLYWYRQAAGRGLQLLFYSVGIGQISSEVPQNLSASRPQDRQFILSSKKLLLSDSGFYLCAARASGPGYTFGSGTRLTVV.

This clone was counted a few times. This chain connects TRBV7-9 to TRBJ2-1; maybe TRBD1 (5 bases). The CDR3 sequence is 15 residues long. V was clipped by 4 bases and J by 0 bases, with 10 bases between them. Germline V gene data show CDR1 as SEHNR and CDR2 as FQNEAQ (reference sequence). As DNA, the CDR3 is TGTGCCAGCAGCTCGGACAAGAGCTCCTACAATGAGCAGTTCTTC. This sequence encodes CASSSDKSSYNEQFF.

This sequence joins TRBV18 and TRBJ2-1, with a possible D match to TRBD1 (5 bases). The CDR3 is 12 amino acids. V dropped 5 bases and J dropped 5 bases, with 7 bases sitting between them. CDR1 KGHSH and CDR2 LQKENI come from the germline V gene. The CDR3 loop is CASSGAHNEQFF. CDR3 nucleotide sequence: TGTGCCAGCTCAGGGGCCCACAATGAGCAGTTCTTC. The complete variable domain, with remaining parts taken from reference TRBV18 and TRBJ2-1, reads NAGVMQNPRHLVRRRGQEARLRCSPMKGHSHVYWYRQLPEEGLKFMVYLQKENIIDESGMPKERFSAEFPKEGPSILRIQQVVRGDSAAYFCASSGAHNEQFFGPGTRLTVL.

CDR3 DNA sequence: TGTGCCAGCAGCCAGGGGGCCTGGGAGTCCATATATTTT. This sequence encodes CASSQGAWESIYF. The J gene is TRBJ1-3, the V gene TRBV3-1 (or the pseudogene TRBV3-2); D possibly corresponds to TRBD1 (6 bases). The CDR3 runs 13 residues. Germline V lookup: CDR1 LGHDT, CDR2 YNNKEL (reference sequence). V lost 3 bases, J lost 11 bases, and 14 bases lay in between.

This chain uses TRBV29-1 with TRBJ1-2; no clear D gene. CDR1 and CDR2 (germline): SQVTM, ANQGSEA. Trimming took 3 bases from V and 0 from J, leaving 11 bases between them. The CDR3 loop spans 14 amino acids. The CDR3 reads CSVEEALANYGYTF. The CDR3 DNA is TGCAGCGTTGAGGAGGCGTTAGCTAACTATGGCTACACCTTC.

V and J are TRBV9 and TRBJ2-1, with 9 bases aligning to TRBD2. The CDR3 consists of 18 residues. After removal of 0 bases from V and 0 bases from J, the junction contained 7 bases not matched to a gene. Per the germline V gene, CDR1 is SGDLS and CDR2 is YYNGEE. CDR3 amino acids: CASSVGLAGWSSYNEQFF. DNA for the CDR3: TGTGCCAGCAGCGTAGGGCTAGCGGGGTGGAGCTCCTACAATGAGCAGTTCTTC.

This chain uses TRBV7-2 with TRBJ1-2, with D uncertain. The CDR3 totals 11 residues. Trimming pared 5 bases from V and 8 bases from J, leaving 9 bases between. The germline gives CDR1 SGHTA, CDR2 FQGNSA. CDR3 region: CASSTTRGYTF. DNA for the CDR3: TGTGCCAGCAGCACGACGCGGGGCTACACCTTC.

The chain combines TRBV6-2 or TRBV6-3 with TRBJ1-1; the D is unclear. V lost 6 bases, J lost 3 bases, and 14 bases lay in between. The CDR3 is made up of 14 amino acids. Germline loops: CDR1 MNHEY, CDR2 SVGEGT. DNA for the CDR3: TGTGCCAGCAGCCCCAACTCAGGTTACACTGAAGCTTTCTTT. This sequence encodes CASSPNSGYTEAFF.

The chain links TRBV4-3 to TRBJ2-5; 10 nucleotides line up with TRBD2. V was clipped by 1 base and J by 5 bases; unmatched bases: 7. Germline assignment: CDR1 LGHNA and CDR2 YSLEER. The CDR3 contains 16 residues. The CDR3 nucleotides are TGCGCCAGCAGCCAAGGGGGTAGCGGGAGGTGGGAGACCCAGTACTTC. Its protein is CASSQGGSGRWETQYF.

The chain has TRBV27 and TRBJ2-7; no clear D. Germline V gives CDR1 MNHEY, CDR2 SMNVEV (reference sequence). The V gene lost 3 bases and the J gene lost 2 bases, with 8 bases spanning the gap. The CDR3 is made up of 13 amino acids. The CDR3 sequence is CASSLAAAYEQYF. DNA for the CDR3: TGTGCCAGCAGTTTGGCTGCAGCCTACGAGCAGTACTTC.

This clone was counted between two and nine times. The V and J genes are TRBV19 and TRBJ1-1; tentatively, D is TRBD1 (6 bases). This CDR3 region has 17 residues. The germline gives CDR1 LNHDA, CDR2 SQIVND (reference sequence). Trimming took 1 base from V and 3 from J, leaving 18 bases between them. In nucleotides, the CDR3 is TGTGCCAGTAGTATAGCTGGAGGGGGGGATTGGGACACTGAAGCTTTCTTT. Translated: CASSIAGGGDWDTEAFF.

This chain connects TRBV10-3 to TRBJ1-2; 7 bases align to TRBD1. CDR3 length equals 14 residues. After removal of 6 bases from V and 2 bases from J, the junction contained 6 bases not matched to a gene. The germline V gene encodes CDR1 ENHRY and CDR2 SYGVKD. The CDR3 protein is CAIRGGQLNYGYTF. The CDR3 nucleotides are TGTGCCATCAGGGGGGGACAGCTGAACTATGGCTACACCTTC.

The chain links TRBV28 to TRBJ1-5, with 8 bases matching TRBD1. Germline CDR1 reads MDHEN; CDR2 reads SYDVKM. This CDR3 has 17 amino acids. The trim removed 5 bases at V and 1 base at J, leaving 10 bases unmatched. The CDR3 reads CASSLTGARRSNQPQHF. The CDR3 region has the DNA TGTGCCAGCAGTCTGACAGGGGCTAGGAGAAGCAATCAGCCCCAGCATTTT.

This chain uses TRBV4-2 with TRBJ2-1; the match to TRBD2 covers 9 bases. V lost 4 bases, J lost 1 base, and 8 bases stayed unmatched. CDR1 and CDR2 (germline): LGHNA, YNFKEQ. This CDR3 contains 17 residues. CDR3 protein: CASSPEGAGGSYNEQFF. The CDR3 coding sequence is TGTGCCAGCAGCCCAGAGGGGGCGGGAGGGTCCTACAATGAGCAGTTCTTC.

The V call is TRBV27, the J call TRBJ2-7; 9 nucleotides agree with TRBD2. The trim removed 3 bases at V and 3 bases at J, leaving 6 bases unmatched. The CDR3 loop spans 15 amino acids. Germline-derived CDR1 and CDR2 are MNHEY and SMNVEV (reference sequence). In DNA, the CDR3 is TGTGCCAGCAGTTTGGGTAGCGGGAGTTTCTACGAGCAGTACTTC. Encoded protein: CASSLGSGSFYEQYF.

The CDR3 DNA reads as TGTGCCAGCAGCGTGGCGGGGCGGGGCGCTGAAGCTTTCTTT. Translation gives CASSVAGRGAEAFF. This chain joins TRBV9 and TRBJ1-1, with D possibly being TRBD1 (5 bases). Germline assignment: CDR1 SGDLS and CDR2 YYNGEE. The CDR3 sequence is 14 residues long. The V end was cut by 2 bases, the J end by 6 bases, with 14 bases between.

This chain uses TRBV12-3 or TRBV12-4 with TRBJ1-1; a possible D gene is TRBD1 (6 bases). The CDR3 length is 12 residues. Trimming left V 7 bases short and J 8 bases short, with 14 bases between. In nucleotides, the CDR3 is TGTGCCAGCACCTGGGGGGGCACCGAAGCTTTCTTT. This codes for CASTWGGTEAFF.